This T cell receptor (beta chain) is from a study of blood T cell repertoires in COVID-19. Study at large: Researchers got acute and convalescent COVID-19 samples from the United States, Italy and Spain. PBMCs, B-cell-depleted T cells, or T cells provided the cDNA or gDNA that made up the material.

This clone came up once. V trimming: 2 bases; J trimming: 8 bases; junction bases outside the gene matches: 9. The CDR3 loop spans 15 amino acids. CDR1 and CDR2 from the germline V gene are SGHRS and YFSETQ. In the original workflow: Cell counts per sample came from amplifying reference gene primers. Method: immunoSEQ multiplex PCR; TCRdb's copy keeps in-frame clones and lacks some. The D gene and trimming were derived from the DNA, and the V and J assignments and clone size from that table. This table has tens of thousands of clones, 90% to 95% appearing once. The clonotype originates from a woman aged 45-59 years in a cohort sampled during active COVID-19. The chain joins TRBV5-1 to TRBJ1-2, with 10 bases aligning to TRBD1. The sample taken for sequencing was peripheral blood. Here the CDR3 reads CASSLSTGGAEGYTF. DNA of the CDR3: TGCGCCAGCAGCTTATCGACAGGGGGCGCCGAAGGCTACACCTTC.